This is a list of T cell receptor beta chains from one sample in a study of blood T cell repertoires in COVID-19. Sequencing was performed with immunoSEQ multiplex PCR; in TCRdb, only in-frame clones are kept and a portion is missing. The sample includes about 120,000 clones, 80% to 90% of them seen just once. The specimen was peripheral blood. All receptors come from a woman in her forties or fifties with active or convalescent COVID-19. CDR3s include the opening cysteine and the closing phenylalanine or tryptophan. The D gene is left open where the match is weak. The size entry is marked missing in some rows and otherwise reads once, few, many or a size class.

clone size	V gene	J gene	D gene	CDR3 protein	CDR3 DNA
.	TRBV7-3	TRBJ2-7	.	CASSSDRKRGTDECEQYF	TGTGCCAGCAGCTCGGACAGAAAAAGAGGGACCGACGAGTGCGAGCAGTACTTC
.	TRBV6-1	TRBJ2-7	.	CASSEARMSEQYF	TGTGCCAGCAGTGAAGCGCGCATGTCCGAGCAGTACTTC
.	TRBV7-9	TRBJ2-1	.	CASSPPAGAGYNEQFF	TGTGCCAGCAGCCCACCCGCGGGTGCGGGGTACAATGAGCAGTTCTTC
.	TRBV10-3	TRBJ2-2	.	CAISALPLTGTPNTGELFF	TGTGCCATCAGCGCCTTACCCCTTACCGGGACTCCGAACACCGGGGAGCTGTTTTTT
.	TRBV20-1	TRBJ1-2	.	CSASQGYNYGYTF	TGCAGTGCAAGTCAGGGATATAACTATGGCTACACCTTC
.	TRBV20-1	TRBJ1-2	.	CSASLRGLVGYTF	TGCAGTGCTAGTCTTAGGGGACTGGTTGGCTACACCTTC
.	TRBV28	TRBJ1-2	TRBD1	CASNSPGQGDYGYTF	TGTGCCAGCAATTCCCCGGGACAGGGGGACTATGGCTACACCTTC
.	TRBV12-3/TRBV12-4	TRBJ1-5	.	CASSLLENQPQHF	TGTGCCAGCAGTTTATTAGAAAATCAGCCCCAGCATTTT
.	TRBV18	TRBJ2-7	.	CASSLTGEGGEQYF	TGTGCCAGCTCCCTGACAGGGGAGGGAGGCGAGCAGTACTTC
.	TRBV7-9	TRBJ1-5	.	CASSTRGNQPQHF	TGTGCCAGCAGCACCCGAGGTAATCAGCCCCAGCATTTT
.	TRBV15	TRBJ2-7	TRBD2	CATSREGGGSVYEQYF	TGTGCCACCAGCAGAGAAGGTGGCGGGAGCGTCTACGAGCAGTACTTC
.	TRBV5-4	TRBJ2-5	TRBD2	CASSARLAGDQETQYF	TGTGCCAGCAGCGCCCGACTAGCGGGAGACCAAGAGACCCAGTACTTC
.	TRBV28	TRBJ2-7	.	CASSPLVKKKIETYEQYF	TGTGCCAGCAGCCCACTAGTAAAGAAAAAGATTGAAACCTACGAGCAGTACTTC
.	TRBV24-1	TRBJ2-1	TRBD1	CATRQGTGGYNEQFF	TGTGCCACCAGACAAGGGACAGGGGGGTACAATGAGCAGTTCTTC
.	TRBV2	TRBJ1-6	.	CASSEDQGAGSPLHF	TGTGCCAGCAGTGAAGATCAGGGAGCGGGTTCACCCCTCCACTTT
.	TRBV28	TRBJ1-6	TRBD1	CASSLGTGGGSPLHF	TGTGCCAGCAGTTTGGGGACAGGGGGAGGATCACCCCTCCACTTT
.	TRBV5-6	TRBJ2-7	.	CASSQSGEQYF	TGTGCCAGCAGCCAATCGGGTGAGCAGTACTTC
.	TRBV5-8	TRBJ2-5	TRBD2	CASESSSPPGLANQETQYF	TGTGCCAGTGAATCCTCCTCACCACCGGGACTAGCTAACCAAGAGACCCAGTACTTC
.	TRBV4-1	TRBJ2-3	TRBD2	CASSQDRASGSTDTQYF	TGCGCCAGCAGCCAAGATCGGGCTAGCGGGAGCACAGATACGCAGTATTTT
few	TRBV30	TRBJ1-6	TRBD1	CAWSVAPYRGSSPLHF	TGTGCCTGGAGTGTCGCCCCGTACAGGGGTAGTTCACCCCTCCACTTT
.	TRBV7-2	TRBJ1-2	TRBD1	CASSFGTGGHGYTF	TGTGCCAGCAGCTTTGGGACAGGGGGCCATGGCTACACCTTC
.	TRBV3-1/TRBV3-2	TRBJ1-2	.	CASSHGSRRTYGYTF	TGTGCCAGCAGCCATGGGTCCAGGCGCACCTATGGCTACACCTTC
.	TRBV6-6	TRBJ2-7	TRBD1	CASKYRGDEQYF	TGTGCCAGCAAATACAGGGGGGACGAGCAGTACTTC
once	TRBV11-3	TRBJ2-5	TRBD2	CASSDGLAGPQETQYF	TGTGCCAGCAGCGACGGACTAGCGGGACCCCAAGAGACCCAGTACTTC
.	TRBV4-1	TRBJ2-3	.	CASSQEGYGGVVDTQYF	TGCGCCAGCAGCCAAGAGGGTTATGGAGGAGTGGTGGATACGCAGTATTTT
.	TRBV11-2	TRBJ2-2	.	CASSFLWRGTNTGELFF	TGTGCCAGCAGCTTCTTATGGCGGGGAACGAACACCGGGGAGCTGTTTTTT
.	TRBV18	TRBJ2-3	.	CASSVLPKDTQYF	TGTGCCAGCTCCGTCCTCCCTAAAGATACGCAGTATTTT
.	TRBV28	TRBJ2-2	.	CASSLVAGRGELFF	TGTGCCAGCAGTTTGGTTGCGGGCAGGGGGGAGCTGTTTTTT
.	TRBV6-5	TRBJ2-5	.	CASSYSAGLQETQYF	TGTGCCAGCAGTTACTCGGCGGGATTGCAAGAGACCCAGTACTTC
few	TRBV11-2	TRBJ1-6	.	CASSLPRSSSPLHF	TGTGCCAGCAGCTTACCGCGTTCGTCTTCACCCCTCCACTTT
.	TRBV5-1	TRBJ2-7	.	CASSSRGADYEQYF	TGCGCCAGCAGCTCCCGGGGGGCAGACTACGAGCAGTACTTC
.	TRBV18	TRBJ2-1	.	CASSPANTNSGVEGNEQFF	TGTGCCAGCTCACCGGCGAACACCAACTCGGGAGTGGAGGGGAATGAGCAGTTCTTC
.	TRBV4-3	TRBJ1-4	.	CASSQGSGLNEKLFF	TGCGCCAGCAGCCAAGGGTCAGGCCTTAATGAAAAACTGTTTTTT